This T cell receptor beta chain originates from a study of T cell repertoires in cytomegalovirus infection. V trimming: 5 bases; J trimming: 5 bases; junction bases outside the gene matches: 6. The CDR3 contains 14 residues. Germline CDR1 and CDR2: SGHTA and FQGNSA. TCRdb analysed the reads with MiXCR anew, one entry per CDR3 protein. Altogether 300,000 or so distinct CDR3 sequences are present, roughly 23% being singletons, with the ten largest covering approximately 15%. This clonotype showed up many times. Sequenced: PBMCs. The gene calls are TRBV7-2 and TRBJ2-5, with 9 bases lining up with TRBD1. The sequence came from a human donor in good health (CMV status not recorded). Some clones in this sample may be carry-over from other donors' samples. The CDR3 is CASSAGQGKETQYF. CDR3 coding DNA: TGTGCCAGCAGCGCCGGACAGGGGAAGGAGACCCAGTACTTC.